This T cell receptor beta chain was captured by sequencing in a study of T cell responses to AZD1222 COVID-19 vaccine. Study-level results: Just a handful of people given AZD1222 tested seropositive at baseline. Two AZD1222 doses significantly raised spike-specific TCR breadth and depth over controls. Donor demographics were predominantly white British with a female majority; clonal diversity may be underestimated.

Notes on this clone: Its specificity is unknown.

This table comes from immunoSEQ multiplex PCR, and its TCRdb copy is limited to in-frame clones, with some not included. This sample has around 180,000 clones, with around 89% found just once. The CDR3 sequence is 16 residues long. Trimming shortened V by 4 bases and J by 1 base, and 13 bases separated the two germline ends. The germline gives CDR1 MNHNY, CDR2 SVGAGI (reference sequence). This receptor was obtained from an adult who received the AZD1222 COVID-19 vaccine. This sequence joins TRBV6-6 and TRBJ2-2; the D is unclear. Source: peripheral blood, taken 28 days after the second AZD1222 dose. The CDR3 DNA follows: TGTGCCAGCAGTTCCCCGGCTAGTTTGAACACCGGGGAGCTGTTTTTT. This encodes CASSSPASLNTGELFF.